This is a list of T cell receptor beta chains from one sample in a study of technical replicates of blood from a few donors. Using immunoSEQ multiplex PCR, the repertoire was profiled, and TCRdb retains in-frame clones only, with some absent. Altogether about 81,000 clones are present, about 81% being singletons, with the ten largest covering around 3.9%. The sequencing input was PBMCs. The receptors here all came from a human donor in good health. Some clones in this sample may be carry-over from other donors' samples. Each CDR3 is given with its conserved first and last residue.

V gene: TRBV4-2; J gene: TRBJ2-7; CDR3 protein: CASSPGPSSYEQYF
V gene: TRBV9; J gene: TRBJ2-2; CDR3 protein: CASSLAHGTGELFF
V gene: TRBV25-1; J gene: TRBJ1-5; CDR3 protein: CASSEYPGNSNQPQHF
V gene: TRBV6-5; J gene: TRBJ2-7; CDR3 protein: CASSLRTLTYEQYF
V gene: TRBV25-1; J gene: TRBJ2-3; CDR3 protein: CASSKGQGSTDTQYF
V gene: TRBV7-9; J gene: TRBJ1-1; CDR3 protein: CASSLEARDTEAFF
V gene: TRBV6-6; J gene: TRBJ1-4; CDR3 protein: CASREERTNEKLFF
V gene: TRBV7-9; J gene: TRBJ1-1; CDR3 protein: CASSLQGVNTEAFF
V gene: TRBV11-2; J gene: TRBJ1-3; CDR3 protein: CASSPVAAGKFRNTIYF
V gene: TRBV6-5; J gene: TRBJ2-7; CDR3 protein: CASSSGDRGREQYF
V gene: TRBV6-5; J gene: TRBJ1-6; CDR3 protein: CASRSRDSYNSPLHF
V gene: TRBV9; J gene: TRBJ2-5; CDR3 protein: CASSPSQGQETQYF
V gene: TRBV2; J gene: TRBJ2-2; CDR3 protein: CASSSYSSWGQGRRERNTGELFF
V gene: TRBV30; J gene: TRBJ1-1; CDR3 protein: CAWNRGTEAFF
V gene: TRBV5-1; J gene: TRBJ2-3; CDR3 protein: CASSLDVTPTHF
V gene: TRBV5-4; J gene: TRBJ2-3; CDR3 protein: CASSILAGVSTDTQYF